The 10 T cell receptor beta chains presented below share a single source sample, sequenced in a study of shared clonotypes between healthy human individuals. The protocol was immunoSEQ multiplex PCR, while the TCRdb copy is restricted to in-frame clones and leaves out a portion. Here the sample spans roughly 1 million clones, 60% to 80% being singletons. Sequencing was carried out using memory CD4+ T cells sorted from blood. Subset described: CD45RA-negative fraction. The receptors were gathered from a man younger than 30 in good health.

The rearrangement joins TRBV7-2 to TRBJ2-5; TRBD2 matches 9 bases. Looked up from germline, CDR1 is SGHTA and CDR2 is FQGNSA. The CDR3 contains 16 residues. V was clipped by 6 bases and J by 1 base; unmatched bases: 9. The CDR3 loop reads CASSREGTSPQETQYF. CDR3 bases: TGTGCCAGCAGTCGAGAGGGGACTAGCCCCCAAGAGACCCAGTACTTC.

This chain uses TRBV25-1 with TRBJ1-1; 8 nucleotides align to TRBD1. Germline CDR1 MGHDK, CDR2 SYGVNS. The CDR3 contains 13 residues. V dropped 8 bases and J dropped 9; count of bases not matched to a gene: 11. This CDR3 reads CASSVVQGAQAFF. For the CDR3, the DNA is TGTGCCAGCTCCGTGGTCCAGGGGGCGCAAGCTTTCTTT.

The V call is TRBV7-6, the J call TRBJ2-5; D is uncertain. Trimming took off 2 bases at V and 5 bases at J, with 6 bases between the two ends. This CDR3 is built from 12 residues. CDR1 and CDR2 from the germline V gene are SGHVS and FNYEAQ. The CDR3 DNA sequence: TGTGCCAGCAGCTTATTTGTGGAGACCCAGTACTTC. This gives the protein CASSLFVETQYF.

This clone was detected only a few times. The V call is TRBV7-2, the J call TRBJ1-2; no reliable D call. The V end was cut by 6 bases, the J end by 4 bases, with 18 bases between. CDR1 and CDR2 (germline): SGHTA, FQGNSA. The CDR3 is 15 amino acids. CDR3 coding DNA: TGTGCCAGCAGGGGTAGGGAGGGCCAGACCTATGGCTACACCTTC. The encoded protein is CASRGREGQTYGYTF.

The chain has TRBV7-3 and TRBJ2-3; tentative D call: TRBD1 (6 bases). V dropped 5 bases and J dropped 5 bases, with 8 bases sitting between them. CDR3 size: 12 residues. Germline V CDR1 and CDR2: SGHTA, FQGTGA. In nucleotides, the CDR3 is TGTGCCAGCAGCGCGGACAGAGATACGCAGTATTTT. Translating gives CASSADRDTQYF.

The rearrangement uses TRBV6-5 and TRBJ1-1; D gene unclear. The germline V gene has CDR1 MNHEY and CDR2 SVGAGI. Trimming took 6 bases from V and 8 from J, leaving 10 bases between them. CDR3 size: 11 residues. The CDR3 loop is CASSDQYEAFF. As DNA, the CDR3 is TGTGCCAGCAGCGATCAGTACGAAGCTTTCTTT.

The chain is built from TRBV19 and TRBJ2-1; D not resolved. The V gene lost 3 bases and the J gene lost 10 bases, with 13 bases spanning the gap. The CDR3 consists of 13 residues. From germline, CDR1 is LNHDA and CDR2 SQIVND (reference sequence). The CDR3 region is CASSMDQMGEQFF. The CDR3, as DNA: TGTGCCAGTAGTATGGACCAGATGGGCGAGCAGTTCTTC. Based on the CDR3 plus reference TRBV19 and TRBJ2-1, the full variable domain is DGGITQSPKYLFRKEGQNVTLSCEQNLNHDAMYWYRQDPGQGLRLIYYSQIVNDFQKGDIAEGYSVSREKKESFPLTVTSAQKNPTAFYLCASSMDQMGEQFFGPGTRLTVL.

The genes are TRBV11-2 and TRBJ2-5; D unclear. The CDR3 extends over 12 amino acids. The V and J ends lost 1 base and 6 bases respectively, with 6 bases between them. CDR1 is SGHAT and CDR2 is FQNNGV in the germline V gene. Here the CDR3 reads CASSLGVQTQYF. The CDR3 nucleotides read TGTGCCAGCAGCTTAGGGGTCCAGACCCAGTACTTC. Together with reference TRBV11-2 and TRBJ2-5, the CDR3 gives the full variable domain: EAGVAQSPRYKIIEKRQSVAFWCNPISGHATLYWYQQILGQGPKLLIQFQNNGVVDDSQLPKDRFSAERLKGVDSTLKIQPAKLEDSAVYLCASSLGVQTQYFGPGTRLLVL.

The chain combines TRBV5-1 with TRBJ2-1; D not certain. Trimming stripped 4 bases from V and 6 bases from J, with 11 bases between. This CDR3 has 13 residues. CDR1 is SGHRS and CDR2 is YFSETQ in the germline V gene. Here the CDR3 DNA reads TGCGCCAGCAGCGTCCTGACTTTCAATGAGCAGTTCTTC. Protein: CASSVLTFNEQFF.

The chain couples TRBV2 to TRBJ2-2, with D possibly being TRBD2 (5 bases). The CDR3 sequence is 14 residues long. V dropped 2 bases and J dropped 6 bases, with 10 bases sitting between them. CDR1 is SNHLY and CDR2 is FYNNEI in the germline V gene. The CDR3 coding sequence is TGTGCCAGCAGTGAAATCCTAGCTTCCGGGGAGCTGTTTTTT. Protein: CASSEILASGELFF. Full variable domain (missing parts from reference TRBV2 and TRBJ2-2): EPEVTQTPSHQVTQMGQEVILRCVPISNHLYFYWYRQILGQKVEFLVSFYNNEISEKSEIFDDQFSVERPDGSNFTLKIRSTKLEDSAMYFCASSEILASGELFFGEGSRLTVL.